This TCR beta chain was retrieved from a study of breast tumors, draining lymph nodes, adjacent tissues (dated by TCRdb to 2015 to 2016). For the study in its entirety: In breast cancer patients, the study compared the TCR beta repertoires of tumor, adjacent nontumor tissue and axillary lymph nodes. The study was designed to assess the relationships and possible T-cell exchange between tumor, surrounding tissue and draining lymph node repertoires in human breast cancer.

As regards this clonotype: Its cognate antigen has yet to be identified. No base-level quality is on record; no much larger clone is a single base apart.

Study-level results and caveats: The conclusion that tumor T cells originate in lymph nodes was presented as consistent with a hypothesis rather than as directly demonstrated. In luminal-like breast cancer, tumor and nontumor tissue repertoires resembled each other significantly more than in basal-like breast cancer. The data were judged consistent with most tumor T cells deriving from the lymph node and then expanding within tumor tissue. Tumors showed preferential V and J gene usage, and their T-cell repertoire diversity fell below that of lymph nodes yet above that of nontumor tissue.

TCRdb shows the sequencer as Illumina HiSeq 2000. Multiplex PCR amplification was used to generate the TCR beta chain libraries. The amplified TCR beta chain products were analyzed by high-throughput sequencing. TCRdb reprocessed the public reads (quality trimming at Q25 with fastp, clone calling with MiXCR) and kept in-frame beta chains. Every entry covers one CDR3 protein and lists the most common genes and DNA from its rows. For this sample there are tens of thousands of distinct CDR3 sequences; roughly 41% appear just once. Under 12% of the sample goes to the ten largest clones. The CDR3 runs 14 residues from the cysteine to the phenylalanine. Just CDR3 DNA is preserved here, 42 bases in frame from base 1. A distance of 13 bases separates the germline ends of V and J, which lose 3 bases and 7 bases respectively. Reading the germline V gene (reference sequence) gives CDR1 DFQATT and CDR2 SNEGSKA.

Sequenced: breast tumor tissue. The source is a female donor with breast cancer. Some clones in this sample may be carry-over from other donors' samples. The V and J genes are TRBV20-1 and TRBJ1-6; a tentative D call is TRBD1 (5 bases match). The sequence in DNA is TGCAGTGCTAGGGGGGGGGACCCCAATTCACCCCTCCACTTT. Translated, this is CSARGGDPNSPLHF.